These 25 T cell receptor beta chains were all obtained from the same sample, sequenced in a study of T cells in localized non-small cell lung cancer. The repertoire was sequenced with immunoSEQ multiplex PCR; TCRdb's copy has only in-frame clones and lacks some. The sample lists approximately 89,000 clones; around 80% were seen once. Sequencing was performed on PBMCs, taken before any cancer treatment. The source of these receptors is a man aged 40 to 75 with stage II squamous cell lung carcinoma.

This chain uses TRBV28 with TRBJ2-7; TRBD2 matches at 7 bases. Germline values: CDR1 MDHEN, CDR2 SYDVKM. The CDR3 runs 14 residues. V shed 6 bases, J shed 2 bases, and the junction held 7 bases outside the gene matches. The CDR3: CASRGGIPPYEQYF. The CDR3 nucleotides read TGTGCCAGCAGGGGGGGGATTCCCCCCTACGAGCAGTACTTC.

The rearrangement links TRBV27 to TRBJ2-1, with a tentative D call TRBD1 (6 bases). CDR1 and CDR2 from the germline V gene are MNHEY and SMNVEV (reference sequence). The CDR3 consists of 14 residues. The V and J ends lost 3 bases and 8 bases respectively, with 14 bases between them. The CDR3 spells CASSFQGSIDEQFF. The CDR3 DNA reads TGTGCCAGCAGTTTCCAGGGGTCCATCGATGAGCAGTTCTTC.

The V call is TRBV5-4, the J call TRBJ2-5; perhaps TRBD2 as D (6 bases). This CDR3 spans 15 amino acids. V was clipped by 0 bases and J by 2 bases, with 11 bases between them. The V gene's germline CDR1 is SGHNT and CDR2 YYREEE (reference sequence). Written as DNA, the CDR3 is TGTGCCAGCAGCTTGGAATCACTAGCACAAGAGACCCAGTACTTC. Amino acid sequence: CASSLESLAQETQYF.

This sequence joins TRBV28 and TRBJ2-7, with 9 bases that match TRBD1. V lost 8 bases, J lost 5 bases, and 13 bases stayed unmatched. The germline gives CDR1 MDHEN, CDR2 SYDVKM. The CDR3 sequence is 15 residues long. CDR3 coding DNA: TGTGCCAGCGGCGTGACAGGGGGTTCGGCACACGAGCAGTACTTC. Amino acids: CASGVTGGSAHEQYF.

A few counts support this clone. This chain uses TRBV6-6 with TRBJ2-4; TRBD1 matches 9 bases. CDR3 length: 12 amino acids. Germline V gene sequence: CDR1 MNHNY, CDR2 SVGAGI (reference sequence). Unmatched junction bases numbered 5, after V lost 8 bases and J lost 9 bases. Here the CDR3 reads CASGQGIGIQYF. DNA for the CDR3: TGTGCCAGCGGACAGGGGATCGGCATTCAGTACTTC.

The chain recombines TRBV5-6 with TRBJ2-7; 10 bases are a match to TRBD2. The germline CDR1 and CDR2 sequences are SGHDT and YYEEEE. The CDR3 totals 14 residues. The ends lost 4 bases at V and 0 bases at J; junction bases unmatched: 1. Here the CDR3 reads CASSTSGTSYEQYF. The DNA of the CDR3 is TGTGCCAGCAGCACTAGCGGGACCTCCTACGAGCAGTACTTC. Full variable domain (remainder filled in from reference TRBV5-6 and TRBJ2-7): DAGVTQSPTHLIKTRGQQVTLRCSPKSGHDTVSWYQQALGQGPQFIFQYYEEEERQRGNFPDRFSGHQFPNYSSELNVNALLLGDSALYLCASSTSGTSYEQYFGPGTRLTVT.

The rearrangement links TRBV7-3 to TRBJ2-3; 7 bases are shared with TRBD2. V was clipped by 5 bases and J by 8 bases; unmatched bases: 10. From germline, CDR1 is SGHTA and CDR2 FQGTGA. The CDR3 runs 14 residues. CDR3 protein: CASSPLQRGGTQYF. CDR3 in DNA: TGTGCCAGCAGCCCCTTGCAGCGGGGAGGTACGCAGTATTTT.

V is TRBV5-4 and J is TRBJ2-1; TRBD1 matches at 8 bases. Trimming took 0 bases from V and 9 from J; bases not matched to a gene: 5. The CDR3 totals 14 residues. CDR1 SGHNT and CDR2 YYREEE come from the germline V gene (reference sequence). In DNA form, the CDR3 reads TGTGCCAGCAGCTTGGTGCAGGGGGCTCTTGAGCAGTTCTTC. Translating gives CASSLVQGALEQFF.

The chain links TRBV7-8 to TRBJ2-3; TRBD2 agrees at 7 bases. The CDR3 is made up of 15 amino acids. V gave up 4 bases and J gave up 0 bases; unmatched junction bases: 4. Germline lookup yields CDR1 SGHVS and CDR2 FQNEAQ. As DNA, the CDR3 is TGTGCCAGCAGCTCCCCTAGCGGTAGCACAGATACGCAGTATTTT. This gives the protein CASSSPSGSTDTQYF.

The chain couples TRBV5-1 to TRBJ2-2; the D is unclear. Germline values: CDR1 SGHRS, CDR2 YFSETQ. The CDR3 is 15 amino acids. V shed 0 bases and J shed 6 bases, with 12 bases lying between them. CDR3 residues: CASSLVQLQAGELFF. The CDR3 nucleotides are TGCGCCAGCAGCTTGGTGCAACTTCAGGCCGGGGAGCTGTTTTTT.

The rearrangement joins TRBV2 to TRBJ2-7, with unresolved D. CDR1 and CDR2 (germline): SNHLY, FYNNEI. The CDR3 is 15 residues long. The V and J ends lost 3 bases and 3 bases respectively, with 15 bases between them. CDR3 in DNA: TGTGCCAGCAGTGAGGGTCTCCCCAGACTCTACGAGCAGTACTTC. It translates to CASSEGLPRLYEQYF.

The J gene is TRBJ2-3, the V gene TRBV7-9, with D possibly being TRBD1 or TRBD2 (7 bases each). The CDR3 is 16 residues long. The germline V and J ends were trimmed by 4 bases and 0 bases, with 14 bases remaining between them. CDR1 is SEHNR and CDR2 is FQNEAQ in the germline V gene (reference sequence). The CDR3 nucleotides are TGTGCCAGCAGCTCCAGGGGGGGAGGTAGCACAGATACGCAGTATTTT. Its translation is CASSSRGGGSTDTQYF.

The V call is TRBV7-8, the J call TRBJ1-6; D not resolved. This CDR3 is built from 16 residues. V was clipped by 2 bases and J by 4 bases, with 12 bases between them. The germline V gene has CDR1 SGHVS and CDR2 FQNEAQ. CDR3: CASSLLVGTYNSPLHF. The CDR3 DNA reads TGTGCCAGCAGCTTATTGGTCGGCACATATAATTCACCCCTCCACTTT.

This rearrangement joins TRBV7-2 to TRBJ2-4, with 9 bases lining up with TRBD2. The length of the CDR3 is 18 residues. The germline V gene has CDR1 SGHTA and CDR2 FQGNSA. Trimming cost V 1 base and J 4 bases; bases outside gene matches: 11. CDR3 residues: CASSLGRSGRPRKNIQYF. DNA of the CDR3: TGTGCCAGCAGCTTAGGGAGGAGCGGGAGGCCCCGGAAAAACATTCAGTACTTC.

The table lists this clone with a count of one. The chain uses TRBV28 and TRBJ2-7, with 9 bases that match TRBD1. From germline, CDR1 is MDHEN and CDR2 SYDVKM. V dropped 7 bases and J dropped 6; count of bases not matched to a gene: 10. The CDR3 is made up of 14 amino acids. CDR3 sequence: CASNSGQGLGEQYF. CDR3 sequence (DNA): TGTGCCAGCAACTCGGGACAGGGTCTCGGCGAGCAGTACTTC.

This clone was seen only once. DNA of the CDR3: TGTGCCAGTAGTATGGGCGGTAAGGGACCTTCCTCTAATGAAGCTTTCTTT. Its protein is CASSMGGKGPSSNEAFF. The V and J genes are TRBV19 and TRBJ1-1; D perhaps matches TRBD1 (5 bases). This CDR3 region has 17 residues. Germline assignment: CDR1 LNHDA and CDR2 SQIVND (reference sequence). Trimming left V 3 bases short and J 7 bases short, with 24 bases between.

This clone turned up a few times. The rearrangement joins TRBV5-6 to TRBJ1-5; 7 bases match TRBD1. J lost 6 bases, V lost 2 bases, and 8 bases had no gene match. The germline gives CDR1 SGHDT, CDR2 YYEEEE. The CDR3 contains 15 residues. The CDR3 DNA sequence: TGTGCCAGCAGCTTTTCAAGAGGGGGCGGTCAGCCCCAGCATTTT. Encoded protein: CASSFSRGGGQPQHF.

The V gene is TRBV29-1, the J gene TRBJ2-7; D remains ambiguous. CDR3 length: 13 amino acids. Germline lookup yields CDR1 SQVTM and CDR2 ANQGSEA. Trimming left V 2 bases short and J 2 bases short, with 10 bases between. CDR3 residues: CSVETKGAYEQYF. The DNA for the CDR3 is TGCAGCGTTGAAACGAAAGGAGCCTACGAGCAGTACTTC.

There are a few counts of this clone. This chain connects TRBV19 to TRBJ1-5, with D tentatively TRBD1 (5 bases). The ends were cut back, 6 bases at V and 4 bases at J, with 16 bases in the middle. The CDR3 is 15 amino acids. CDR1 and CDR2 from the germline V gene are LNHDA and SQIVND (reference sequence). This CDR3 is CASSHHGGGNQPQHF. CDR3 nucleotide sequence: TGTGCCAGTAGCCATCATGGTGGGGGGAATCAGCCCCAGCATTTT.

The J gene is TRBJ1-4, the V gene TRBV28, with D unclear. Germline CDR1 MDHEN, CDR2 SYDVKM. The CDR3 is 14 amino acids. V shed 4 bases and J shed 1 base, with 7 bases lying between them. The CDR3 is CASSWAGTNEKLFF. DNA of the CDR3: TGTGCCAGCAGTTGGGCCGGAACTAATGAAAAACTGTTTTTT.

The rearrangement links TRBV30 to TRBJ1-2, with D unresolved. The V gene's germline CDR1 is GTSNPN and CDR2 SVGIG (reference sequence). V was trimmed by 0 bases and J by 0 bases, leaving 8 bases between them. The length of the CDR3 is 14 residues. CDR3 sequence: CAWSVQGPNYGYTF. The CDR3 bases are TGTGCCTGGAGTGTTCAAGGCCCTAACTATGGCTACACCTTC.

This clone has just one count. The chain uses TRBV6-1 and TRBJ1-5; TRBD1 is a possible D gene (6 bases). Germline CDR1 is MNHNS and CDR2 is SASEGT. The CDR3 sequence is 17 residues long. Trimming took off 2 bases at V and 0 bases at J, with 14 bases between the two ends. The CDR3 coding sequence is TGTGCCAGCAGTGAAAACAGGGCCTTTTATAGCAATCAGCCCCAGCATTTT. Protein sequence: CASSENRAFYSNQPQHF.

The chain uses TRBV14 and TRBJ1-1; D call uncertain. Germline V lookup: CDR1 SGHDN, CDR2 FVKESK. The germline V and J ends were trimmed by 3 bases and 1 base, with 12 bases remaining between them. There are 15 residues in the CDR3. In nucleotides, the CDR3 is TGTGCCAGCAGCCAGAGTAGTACGGGGAACACTGAAGCTTTCTTT. Protein product: CASSQSSTGNTEAFF.

With respect to this clone: Germline and junction disagree at one end, which may indicate a read error. The V call is TRBV7-4, the J call TRBJ2-7; 11 bases map to TRBD1. The CDR3 has 18 residues. Germline-derived CDR1 and CDR2 are SGHVT and SQSDAQ. CDR3 in DNA: TGTGCCAGCAGCTTAAGTGGGGTGCGGACAGGGGGCTCCCACGAGCAGTACTTC. Translating gives CASSLSGVRTGGSHEQYF.

The gene calls are TRBV5-1 and TRBJ1-4, with D possibly being TRBD1 (5 bases). The V and J ends lost 2 bases and 4 bases respectively, with 9 bases between them. The CDR3 extends over 14 amino acids. Germline assignment: CDR1 SGHRS and CDR2 YFSETQ. The CDR3 loop is CASSLDSFNEKLFF. CDR3 nucleotides: TGCGCCAGCAGCTTAGACAGCTTTAATGAAAAACTGTTTTTT.